The 9 T cell receptor beta chains given below trace back to one sample, sequenced in a study of post-analysis software for immune sequencing data. Study results and caveats: A few TRBV segments (TRBV5-6, TRBV5-1 and TRBV20-1 among them) occurred more frequently in patients than in controls.

TCR beta cDNA libraries had unique molecular identifiers. TCRdb processed the PCR reads anew with MiXCR; each CDR3 protein has one entry. This table has 650,000 to 850,000 distinct CDR3 sequences, around 46% appearing once. Antigens for these TCRs are unknown. The specimen sequenced was blood. These receptors all come from a girl aged 5-17 years with multiple sclerosis.

The chain carries TRBV7-2 and TRBJ2-5, with 8 bases identical to TRBD2. Trimming cost V 3 bases and J 5 bases; bases outside gene matches: 8. Germline CDR1 and CDR2: SGHTA and FQGNSA. This CDR3 comprises 15 residues. CDR3 in amino acids: CASSFSSSSGETQYF. The CDR3 DNA reads as TGTGCCAGCAGCTTTTCCAGCTCTAGCGGGGAGACCCAGTACTTC.

The J gene is TRBJ2-5, the V gene TRBV10-3; 7 bases map to TRBD2. The CDR3 totals 16 residues. V was pared by 6 bases and J by 5 bases, with 15 bases of the junction left unmatched. CDR1 is ENHRY, CDR2 SYGVKD, per germline. Written as DNA, the CDR3 is TGTGCCATCAGGAGGGAGGGACCTCCTTCGACGGAGACCCAGTACTTC. Amino acid sequence: CAIRREGPPSTETQYF.

This rearrangement joins TRBV28 to TRBJ1-5; 8 bases agree with TRBD1. This CDR3 has 18 residues. The junction had 11 bases not matched to a gene; V was cut back by 2 bases and J by 2 bases. Germline V gives CDR1 MDHEN, CDR2 SYDVKM. CDR3 residues: CASSLIPRGPPRNQPQHF. Here the CDR3 DNA reads TGTGCCAGCAGTTTAATTCCCAGGGGGCCGCCCCGCAATCAGCCCCAGCATTTT.

This clonotype was detected a few times. The rearrangement uses TRBV5-6 and TRBJ2-6, with D perhaps TRBD1 (5 bases). The CDR3 consists of 18 residues. Per the germline V gene, CDR1 is SGHDT and CDR2 is YYEEEE. V lost 1 base to trimming and J lost 2 bases, with 16 bases between them. CDR3 loop: CASSLRGRVLAGANVLTF. CDR3 coding DNA: TGTGCCAGCAGCTTGCGAGGCAGGGTCCTCGCTGGGGCCAACGTCCTGACTTTC.

V usage is TRBV9 and J usage is TRBJ2-7, with D perhaps TRBD1 (6 bases). V was clipped by 3 bases and J by 0 bases, with 13 bases between them. Germline CDR1 is SGDLS and CDR2 is YYNGEE. This CDR3 has 15 residues. The CDR3 bases are TGTGCCAGCAGCGCAACAGGGTTGACCTCCTACGAGCAGTACTTC. This encodes CASSATGLTSYEQYF.

V and J are TRBV12-3 or TRBV12-4 and TRBJ2-1, with D possibly being TRBD1 or TRBD2 (5 bases each). V gave up 6 bases and J gave up 5 bases, with 20 bases separating them. The CDR3 contains 16 residues. Here the CDR3 DNA reads TGTGCCAGCAGGCCTCCGGGACCCGGGGTCCACAATGAGCAGTTCTTC. It is translated as CASRPPGPGVHNEQFF.

V usage is TRBV5-1 and J usage is TRBJ2-2; D is possibly TRBD1 or TRBD2 (5 bases each). V was pared by 4 bases and J by 7 bases, with 11 bases between. CDR1 and CDR2 (germline): SGHRS, YFSETQ. CDR3 length: 13 amino acids. CDR3 nucleotides: TGCGCCAGCAGCCTGGGACGGTTCGGGGAGCTGTTTTTT. Translation: CASSLGRFGELFF.

The V call is TRBV9, the J call TRBJ2-3; TRBD2 matches at 8 bases. The germline CDR1 and CDR2 sequences are SGDLS and YYNGEE. The V and J ends lost 0 bases and 5 bases, in that order; junction bases with no gene match: 5. This CDR3 comprises 15 residues. The CDR3 bases are TGTGCCAGCAGCGTAGCGGGAGGGCCGGGAGATACGCAGTATTTT. It is translated as CASSVAGGPGDTQYF.

The chain employs TRBV20-1 and TRBJ2-7; 12 bases fit TRBD2. Germline V CDR1 and CDR2: DFQATT, SNEGSKA (reference sequence). The V gene end was trimmed by 2 bases and the J gene end by 2 bases; junction bases not matched to a gene: 7. This CDR3 region has 16 residues. The CDR3 coding sequence is TGCAGTGCTAGACCCTCTTCTAGCGGGAGGGCCTACGAGCAGTACTTC. Translating it yields CSARPSSSGRAYEQYF.